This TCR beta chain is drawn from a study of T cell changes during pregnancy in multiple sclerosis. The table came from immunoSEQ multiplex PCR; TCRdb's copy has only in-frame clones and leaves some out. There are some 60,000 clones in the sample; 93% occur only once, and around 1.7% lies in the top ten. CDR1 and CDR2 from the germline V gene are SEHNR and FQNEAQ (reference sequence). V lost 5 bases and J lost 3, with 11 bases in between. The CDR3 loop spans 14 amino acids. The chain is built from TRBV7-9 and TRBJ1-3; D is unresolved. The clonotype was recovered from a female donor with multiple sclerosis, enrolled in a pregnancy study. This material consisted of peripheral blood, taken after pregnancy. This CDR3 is CASSTPGVGNTIYF. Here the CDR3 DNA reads TGTGCCAGCAGCACCCCCGGGGTTGGAAACACCATATATTTT.